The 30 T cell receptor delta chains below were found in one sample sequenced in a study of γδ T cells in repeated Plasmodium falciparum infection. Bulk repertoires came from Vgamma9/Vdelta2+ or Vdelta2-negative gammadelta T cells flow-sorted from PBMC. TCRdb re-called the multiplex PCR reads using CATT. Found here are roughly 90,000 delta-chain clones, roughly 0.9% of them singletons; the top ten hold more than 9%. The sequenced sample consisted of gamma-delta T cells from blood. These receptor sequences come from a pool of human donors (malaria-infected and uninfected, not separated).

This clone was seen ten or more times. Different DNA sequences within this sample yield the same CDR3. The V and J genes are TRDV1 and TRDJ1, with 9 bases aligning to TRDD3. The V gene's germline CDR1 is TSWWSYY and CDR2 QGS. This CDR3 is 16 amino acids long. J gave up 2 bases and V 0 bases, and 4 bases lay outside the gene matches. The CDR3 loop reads CALGELTGDTTDKLIF. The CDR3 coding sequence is TGTGCTCTTGGGGAACTTACCGGGGATACGACCGATAAACTCATCTTT.

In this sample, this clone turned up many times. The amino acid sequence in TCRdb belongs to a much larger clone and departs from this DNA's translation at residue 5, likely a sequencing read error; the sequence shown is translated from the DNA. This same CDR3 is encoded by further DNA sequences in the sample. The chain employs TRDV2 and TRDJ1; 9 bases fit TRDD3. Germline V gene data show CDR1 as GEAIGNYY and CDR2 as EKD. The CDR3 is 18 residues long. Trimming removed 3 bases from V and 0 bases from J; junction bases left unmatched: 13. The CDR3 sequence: CACDAVGGDTLYTDKLIF. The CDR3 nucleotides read TGTGCCTGTGACGCCGTAGGGGGGGATACTCTGTACACCGATAAACTCATCTTT.

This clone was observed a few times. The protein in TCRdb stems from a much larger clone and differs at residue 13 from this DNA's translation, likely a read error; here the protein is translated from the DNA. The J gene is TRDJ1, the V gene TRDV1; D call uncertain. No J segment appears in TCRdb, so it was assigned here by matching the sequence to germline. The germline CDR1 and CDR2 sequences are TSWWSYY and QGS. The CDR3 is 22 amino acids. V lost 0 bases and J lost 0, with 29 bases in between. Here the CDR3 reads CALGELFRETDFAPLYTDKLIF. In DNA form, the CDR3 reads TGTGCTCTTGGGGAACTATTTCGGGAAACCGACTTTGCACCCCTATACACCGATAAACTCATCTTT.

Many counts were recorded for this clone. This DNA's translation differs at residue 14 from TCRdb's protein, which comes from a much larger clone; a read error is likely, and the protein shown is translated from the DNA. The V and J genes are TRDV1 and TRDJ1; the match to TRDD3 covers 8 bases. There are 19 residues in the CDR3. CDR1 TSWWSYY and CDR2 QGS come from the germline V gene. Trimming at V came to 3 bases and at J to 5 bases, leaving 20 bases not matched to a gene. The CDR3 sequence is CALGDHLVSRGITEDKLIF. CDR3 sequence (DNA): TGTGCTCTTGGGGATCACTTAGTTAGCCGGGGGATAACCGAGGATAAACTCATCTTT.

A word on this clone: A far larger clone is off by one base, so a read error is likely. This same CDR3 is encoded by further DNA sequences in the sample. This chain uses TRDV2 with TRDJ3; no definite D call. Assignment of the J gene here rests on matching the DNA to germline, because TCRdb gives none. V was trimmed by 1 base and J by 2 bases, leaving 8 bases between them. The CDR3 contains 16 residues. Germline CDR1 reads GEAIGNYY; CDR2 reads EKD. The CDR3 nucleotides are TGTGCCTGTGACACGGGGTCGGCCTGGGACACCCGACAGATGTTTTTC. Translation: CACDTGSAWDTRQMFF.

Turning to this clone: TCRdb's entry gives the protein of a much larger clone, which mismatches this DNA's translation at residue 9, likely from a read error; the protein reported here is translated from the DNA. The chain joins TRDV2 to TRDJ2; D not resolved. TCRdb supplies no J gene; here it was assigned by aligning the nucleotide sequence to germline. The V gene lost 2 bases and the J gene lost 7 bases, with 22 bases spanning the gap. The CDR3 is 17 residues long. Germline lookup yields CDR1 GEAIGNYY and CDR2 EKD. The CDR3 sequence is CACDKVGDLSRKAQLFF. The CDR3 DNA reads TGTGCCTGTGACAAGGTGGGTGACCTAAGTAGGAAAGCACAACTCTTCTTT.

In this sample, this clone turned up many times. The CDR3 coding sequence is TGTGCTCTTGGGGAACATCAAACCACCGGGTACGTACCTATTTTCACCGATAAACTCATCTTT. Amino acid sequence: CALGEHQTTGYVPIFTDKLIF. This sequence joins TRDV1 and TRDJ1; no firm D call. Trimming took 1 base from V and 1 from J, leaving 28 bases between them. From germline, CDR1 is TSWWSYY and CDR2 QGS. The CDR3 has 21 amino acids.

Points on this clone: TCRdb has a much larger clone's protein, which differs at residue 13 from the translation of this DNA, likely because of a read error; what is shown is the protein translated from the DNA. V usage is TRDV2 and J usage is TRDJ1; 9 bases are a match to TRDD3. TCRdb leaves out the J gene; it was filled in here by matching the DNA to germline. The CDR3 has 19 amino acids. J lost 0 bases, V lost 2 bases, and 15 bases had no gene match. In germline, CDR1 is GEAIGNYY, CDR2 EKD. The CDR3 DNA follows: TGTGCCTGTGACAACGTACTGGGGGACAAAGGGGCGCACACCGATAAACTCATCTTT. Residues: CACDNVLGDKGAHTDKLIF.

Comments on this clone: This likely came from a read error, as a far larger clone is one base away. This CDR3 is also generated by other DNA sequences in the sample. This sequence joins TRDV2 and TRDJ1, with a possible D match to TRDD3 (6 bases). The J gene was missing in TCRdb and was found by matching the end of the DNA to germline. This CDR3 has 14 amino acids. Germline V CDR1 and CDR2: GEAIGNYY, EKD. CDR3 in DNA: TGTGCCTGCGACATTTTGGGGGTCACCGATAAACTCATCTTT. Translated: CACDILGVTDKLIF.

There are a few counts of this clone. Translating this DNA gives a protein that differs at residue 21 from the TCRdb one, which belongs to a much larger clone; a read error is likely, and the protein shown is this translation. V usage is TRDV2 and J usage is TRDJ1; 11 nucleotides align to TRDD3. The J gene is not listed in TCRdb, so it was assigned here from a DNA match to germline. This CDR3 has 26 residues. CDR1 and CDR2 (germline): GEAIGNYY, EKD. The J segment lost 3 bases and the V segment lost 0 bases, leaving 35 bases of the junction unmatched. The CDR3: CACDTGAYNIWELGDRENKYADKLIF. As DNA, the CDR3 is TGTGCCTGTGACACCGGAGCCTACAACATCTGGGAACTGGGGGATAGGGAGAATAAGTACGCCGATAAACTCATCTTT.

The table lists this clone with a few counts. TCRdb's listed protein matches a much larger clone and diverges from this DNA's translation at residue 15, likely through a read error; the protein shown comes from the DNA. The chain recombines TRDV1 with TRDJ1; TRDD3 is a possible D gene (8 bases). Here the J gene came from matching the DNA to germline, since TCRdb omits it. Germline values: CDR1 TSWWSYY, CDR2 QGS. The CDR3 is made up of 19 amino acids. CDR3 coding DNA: TGTGCTCTTGGGCCATTCCTACGAGGGATACGGGTCTACACCGGTAAACTCATCTTT. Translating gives CALGPFLRGIRVYTGKLIF.

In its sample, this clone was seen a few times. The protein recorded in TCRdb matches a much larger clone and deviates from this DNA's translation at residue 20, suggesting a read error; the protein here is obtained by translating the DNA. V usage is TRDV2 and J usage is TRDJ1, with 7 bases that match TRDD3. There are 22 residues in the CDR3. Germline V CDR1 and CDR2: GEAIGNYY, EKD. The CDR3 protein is CACDIKVGNWGTREKETDKPIF. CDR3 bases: TGTGCCTGTGACATCAAAGTAGGTAACTGGGGTACTCGTGAAAAAGAGACCGATAAACCCATCTTT.

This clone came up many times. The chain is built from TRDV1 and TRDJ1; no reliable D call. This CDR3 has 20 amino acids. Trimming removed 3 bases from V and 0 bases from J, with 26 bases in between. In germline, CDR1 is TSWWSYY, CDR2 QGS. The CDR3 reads CALGERFRSVTTDYTDKLIF. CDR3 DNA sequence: TGTGCTCTTGGGGAGCGGTTTAGGTCTGTAACTACTGATTACACCGATAAACTCATCTTT.

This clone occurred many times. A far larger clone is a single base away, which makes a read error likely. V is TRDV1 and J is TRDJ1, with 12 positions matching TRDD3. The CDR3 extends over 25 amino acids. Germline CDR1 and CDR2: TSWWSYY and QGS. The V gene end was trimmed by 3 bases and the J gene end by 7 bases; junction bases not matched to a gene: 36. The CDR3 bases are TGTGCTCTTGGGGAGTTCCAGAGGGGGCCTTCCGAAAAAAACTGGGGGATACCTTCCAACGGTAAACTCATCTTT. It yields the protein CALGEFQRGPSEKNWGIPSNGKLIF.

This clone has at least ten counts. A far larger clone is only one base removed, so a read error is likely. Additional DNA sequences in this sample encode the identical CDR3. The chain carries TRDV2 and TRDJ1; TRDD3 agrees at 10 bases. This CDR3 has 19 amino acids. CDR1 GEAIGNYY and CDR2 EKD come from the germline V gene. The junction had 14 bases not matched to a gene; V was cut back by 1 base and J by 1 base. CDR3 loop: CACDTVMGTGGFATDKLIF. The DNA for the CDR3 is TGTGCCTGTGACACTGTCATGGGGACTGGGGGATTCGCCACCGATAAACTCATCTTT.

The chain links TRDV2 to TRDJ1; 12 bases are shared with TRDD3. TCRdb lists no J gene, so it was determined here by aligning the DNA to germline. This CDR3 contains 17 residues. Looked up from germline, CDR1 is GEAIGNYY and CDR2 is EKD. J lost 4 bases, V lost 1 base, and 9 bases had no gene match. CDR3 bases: TGTGCCTGTGACACTCTGGGGGATACGCGACGTGGCGATAAACTCATCTTT. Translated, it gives CACDTLGDTRRGDKLIF.

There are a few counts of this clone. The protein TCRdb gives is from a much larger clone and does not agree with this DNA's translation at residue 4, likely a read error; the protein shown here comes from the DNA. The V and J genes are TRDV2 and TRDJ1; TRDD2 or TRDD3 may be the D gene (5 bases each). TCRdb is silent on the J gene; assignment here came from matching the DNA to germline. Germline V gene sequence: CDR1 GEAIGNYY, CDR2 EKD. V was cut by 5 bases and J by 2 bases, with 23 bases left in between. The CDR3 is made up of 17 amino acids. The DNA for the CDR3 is TGTGCCTGTGGCATCCTCCGGGATCCTTCTGAAACCGATAAACTCATCTTT. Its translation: CACGILRDPSETDKLIF.

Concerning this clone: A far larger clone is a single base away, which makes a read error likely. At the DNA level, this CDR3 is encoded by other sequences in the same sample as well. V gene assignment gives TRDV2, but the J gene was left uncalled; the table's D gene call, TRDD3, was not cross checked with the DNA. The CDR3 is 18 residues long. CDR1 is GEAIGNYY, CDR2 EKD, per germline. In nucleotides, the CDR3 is TGTGCTTGTGACACCGTCGGGATGGGGGATACCCGTATCGGCGAGCTCATCTTT. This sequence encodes CACDTVGMGDTRIGELIF.

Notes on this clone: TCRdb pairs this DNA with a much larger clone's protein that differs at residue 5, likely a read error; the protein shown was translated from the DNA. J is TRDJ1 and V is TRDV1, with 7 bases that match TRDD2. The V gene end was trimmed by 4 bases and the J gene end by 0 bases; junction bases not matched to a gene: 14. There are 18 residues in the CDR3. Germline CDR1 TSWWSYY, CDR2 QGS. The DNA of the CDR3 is TGTGCTCTTGGGGCTTCTTCTTTCCTACGGGGGTACACCGATAAACTCATCTTT. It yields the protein CALGASSFLRGYTDKLIF.

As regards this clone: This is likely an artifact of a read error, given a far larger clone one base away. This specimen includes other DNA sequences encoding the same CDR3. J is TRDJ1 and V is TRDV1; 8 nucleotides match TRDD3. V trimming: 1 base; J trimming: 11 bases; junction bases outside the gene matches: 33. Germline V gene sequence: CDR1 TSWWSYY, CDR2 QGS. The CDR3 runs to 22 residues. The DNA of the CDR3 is TGTGCTCTTGGGGAACCACCCCCCGGCCCGTCCCCAAGCTGGGGGACAGGTGGTAAGCTCATCTTT. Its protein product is CALGEPPPGPSPSWGTGGKLIF.

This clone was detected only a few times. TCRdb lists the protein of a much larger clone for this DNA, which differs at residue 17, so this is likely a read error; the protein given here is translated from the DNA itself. CDR3 bases: TGTGCTCTTGGGGAACTATGGTCCCGCTGGTCCTACACCGATAAACTCACCTTT. It codes for CALGELWSRWSYTDKLTF. The V gene is given as TRDV1, and no J gene call is available; the table's D call TRDD3 went unverified against the DNA. Germline CDR1 reads TSWWSYY; CDR2 reads QGS. This CDR3 is built from 18 residues.

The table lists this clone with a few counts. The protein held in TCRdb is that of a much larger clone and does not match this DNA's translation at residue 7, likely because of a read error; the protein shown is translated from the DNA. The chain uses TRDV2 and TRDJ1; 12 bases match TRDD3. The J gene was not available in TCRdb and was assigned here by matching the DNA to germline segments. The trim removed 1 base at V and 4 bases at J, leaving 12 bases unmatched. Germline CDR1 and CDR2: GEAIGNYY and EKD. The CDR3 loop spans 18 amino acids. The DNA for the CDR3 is TGTGCCTGTGACACTTCTTCGGTCTGGGGGATACGCAGCGATAAACTCATCTTT. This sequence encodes CACDTSSVWGIRSDKLIF.

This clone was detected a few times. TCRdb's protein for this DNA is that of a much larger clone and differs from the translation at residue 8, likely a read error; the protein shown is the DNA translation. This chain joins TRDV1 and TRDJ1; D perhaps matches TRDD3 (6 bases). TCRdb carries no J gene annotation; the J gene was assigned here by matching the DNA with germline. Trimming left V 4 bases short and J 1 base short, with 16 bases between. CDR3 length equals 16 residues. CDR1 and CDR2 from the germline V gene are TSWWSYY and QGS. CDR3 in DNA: TGTGCTCTTGGGGTCCCGGGGATCCTCTTCACCGATAAACTCATCTTT. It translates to CALGVPGILFTDKLIF.

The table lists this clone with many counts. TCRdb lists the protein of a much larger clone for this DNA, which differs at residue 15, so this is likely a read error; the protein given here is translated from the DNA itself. The CDR3 region has the DNA TGTGCTCTTGGGGAATCCCCAACCTCCTCGATGTACTGGGGGGTCACCCCTCACACCGATAAACTCATCTTT. Its protein is CALGESPTSSMYWGVTPHTDKLIF. The chain recombines TRDV1 with TRDJ1; 8 nucleotides agree with TRDD3. No J segment appears in TCRdb, so it was assigned here by matching the sequence to germline. In germline, CDR1 is TSWWSYY, CDR2 QGS. There are 24 residues in the CDR3. J gave up 0 bases and V 2 bases, and 29 bases lay outside the gene matches.

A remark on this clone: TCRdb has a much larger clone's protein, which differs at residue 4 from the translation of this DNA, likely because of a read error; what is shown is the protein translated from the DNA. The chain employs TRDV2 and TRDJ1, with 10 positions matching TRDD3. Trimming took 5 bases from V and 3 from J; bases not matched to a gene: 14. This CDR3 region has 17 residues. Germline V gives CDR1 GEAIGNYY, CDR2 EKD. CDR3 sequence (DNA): TGTGCCTGTGGCGGTCCTGTGGGGGGATACGCTGCCGATAAACTCATCTTT. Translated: CACGGPVGGYAADKLIF.

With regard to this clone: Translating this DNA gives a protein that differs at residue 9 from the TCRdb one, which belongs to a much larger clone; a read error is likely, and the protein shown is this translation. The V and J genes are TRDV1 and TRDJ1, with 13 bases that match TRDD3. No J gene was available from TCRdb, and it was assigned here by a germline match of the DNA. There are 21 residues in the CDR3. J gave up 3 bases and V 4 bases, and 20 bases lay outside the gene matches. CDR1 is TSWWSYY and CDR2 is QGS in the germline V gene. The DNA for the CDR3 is TGTGCTCTTGGGGCCCCTTCCTACGCATCCCTACTGGGGGATACGGCCGATAAACTCATCTTT. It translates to CALGAPSYASLLGDTADKLIF.

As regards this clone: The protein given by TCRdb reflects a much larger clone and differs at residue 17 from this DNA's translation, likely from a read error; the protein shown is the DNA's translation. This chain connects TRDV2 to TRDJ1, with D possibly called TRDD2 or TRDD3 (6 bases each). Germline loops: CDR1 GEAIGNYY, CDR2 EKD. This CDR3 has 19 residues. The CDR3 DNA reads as TGTGCCTGTGACACGGGATCCTACACTGGGCTACTTTACACCGATAAAATCATCTTT. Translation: CACDTGSYTGLLYTDKIIF.

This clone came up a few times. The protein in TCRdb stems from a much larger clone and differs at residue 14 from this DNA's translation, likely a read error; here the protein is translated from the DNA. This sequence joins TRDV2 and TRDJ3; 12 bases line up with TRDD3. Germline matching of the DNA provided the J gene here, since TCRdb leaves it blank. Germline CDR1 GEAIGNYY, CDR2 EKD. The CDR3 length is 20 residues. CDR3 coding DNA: TGTGCCTGTGACACCCGGCTGGGGGATACGAGGCCCTGGAACACCCGACAGATGTTTTTC. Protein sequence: CACDTRLGDTRPWNTRQMFF.

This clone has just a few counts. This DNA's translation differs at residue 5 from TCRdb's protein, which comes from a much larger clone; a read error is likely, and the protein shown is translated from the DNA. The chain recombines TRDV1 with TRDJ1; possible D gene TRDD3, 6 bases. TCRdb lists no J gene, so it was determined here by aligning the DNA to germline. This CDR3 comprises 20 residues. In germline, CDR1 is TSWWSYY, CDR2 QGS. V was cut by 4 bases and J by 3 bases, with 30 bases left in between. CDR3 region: CALGGQRGSPRWDKADKLIF. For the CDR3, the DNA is TGTGCTCTTGGGGGACAAAGGGGCTCCCCACGATGGGATAAAGCCGATAAACTCATCTTT.

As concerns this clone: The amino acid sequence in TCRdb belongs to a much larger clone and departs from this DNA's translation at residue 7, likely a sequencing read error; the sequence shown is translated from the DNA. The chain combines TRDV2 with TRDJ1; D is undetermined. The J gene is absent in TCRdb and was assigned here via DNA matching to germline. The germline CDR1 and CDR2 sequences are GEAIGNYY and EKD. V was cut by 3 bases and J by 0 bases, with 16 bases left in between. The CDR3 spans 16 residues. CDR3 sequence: CACDALRGTYTDKLIF. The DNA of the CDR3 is TGTGCCTGTGACGCTTTGAGGGGCACGTACACCGATAAACTCATCTTT.